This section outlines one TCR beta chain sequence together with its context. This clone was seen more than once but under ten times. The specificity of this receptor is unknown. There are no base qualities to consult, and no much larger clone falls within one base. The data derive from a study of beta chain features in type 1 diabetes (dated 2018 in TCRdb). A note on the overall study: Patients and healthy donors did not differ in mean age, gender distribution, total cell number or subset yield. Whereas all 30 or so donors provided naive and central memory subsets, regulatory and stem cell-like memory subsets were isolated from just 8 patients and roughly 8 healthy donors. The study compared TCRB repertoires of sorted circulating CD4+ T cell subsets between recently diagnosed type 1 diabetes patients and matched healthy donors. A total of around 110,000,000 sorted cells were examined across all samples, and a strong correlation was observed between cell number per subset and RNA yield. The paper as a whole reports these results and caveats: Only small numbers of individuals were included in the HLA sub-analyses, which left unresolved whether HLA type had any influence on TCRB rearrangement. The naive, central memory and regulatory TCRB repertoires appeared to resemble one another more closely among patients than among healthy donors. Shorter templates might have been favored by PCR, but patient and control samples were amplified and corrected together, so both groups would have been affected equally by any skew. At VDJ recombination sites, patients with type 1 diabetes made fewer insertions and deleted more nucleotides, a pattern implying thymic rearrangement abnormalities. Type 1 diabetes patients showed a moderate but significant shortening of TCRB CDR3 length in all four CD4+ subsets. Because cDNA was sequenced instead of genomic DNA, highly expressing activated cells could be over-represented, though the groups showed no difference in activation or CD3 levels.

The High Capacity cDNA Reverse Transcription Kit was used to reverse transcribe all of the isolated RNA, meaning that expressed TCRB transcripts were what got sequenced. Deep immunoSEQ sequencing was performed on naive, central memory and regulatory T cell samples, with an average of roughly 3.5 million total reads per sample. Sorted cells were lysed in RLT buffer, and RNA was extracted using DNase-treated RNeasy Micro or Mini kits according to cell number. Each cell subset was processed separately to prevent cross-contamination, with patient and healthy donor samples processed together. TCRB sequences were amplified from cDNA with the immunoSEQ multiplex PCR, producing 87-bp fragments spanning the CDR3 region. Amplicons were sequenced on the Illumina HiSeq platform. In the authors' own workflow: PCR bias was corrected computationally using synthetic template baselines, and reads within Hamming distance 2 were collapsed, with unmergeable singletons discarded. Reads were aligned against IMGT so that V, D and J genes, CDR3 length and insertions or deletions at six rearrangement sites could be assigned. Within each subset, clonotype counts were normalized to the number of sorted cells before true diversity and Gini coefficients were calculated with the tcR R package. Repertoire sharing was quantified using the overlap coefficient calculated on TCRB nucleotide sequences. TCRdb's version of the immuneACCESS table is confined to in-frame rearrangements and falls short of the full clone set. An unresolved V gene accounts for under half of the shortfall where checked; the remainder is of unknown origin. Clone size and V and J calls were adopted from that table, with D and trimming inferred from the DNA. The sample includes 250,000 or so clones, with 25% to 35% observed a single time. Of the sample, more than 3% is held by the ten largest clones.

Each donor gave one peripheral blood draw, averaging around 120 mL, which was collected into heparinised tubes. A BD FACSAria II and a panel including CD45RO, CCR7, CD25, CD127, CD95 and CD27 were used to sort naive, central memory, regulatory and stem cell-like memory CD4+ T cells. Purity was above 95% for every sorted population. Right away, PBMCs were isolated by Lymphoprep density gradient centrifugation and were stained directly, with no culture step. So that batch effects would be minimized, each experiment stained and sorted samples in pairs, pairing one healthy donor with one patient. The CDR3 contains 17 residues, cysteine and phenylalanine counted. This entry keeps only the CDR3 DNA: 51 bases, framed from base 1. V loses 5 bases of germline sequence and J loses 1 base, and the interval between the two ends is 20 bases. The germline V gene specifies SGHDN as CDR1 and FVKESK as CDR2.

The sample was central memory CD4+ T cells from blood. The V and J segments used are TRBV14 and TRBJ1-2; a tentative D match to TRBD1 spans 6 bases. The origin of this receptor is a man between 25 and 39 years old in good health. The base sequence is TGTGCCAGCAGCGATGCTCAGGGGCGACGTAATAACTATGGCTACACCTTC. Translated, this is CASSDAQGRRNNYGYTF. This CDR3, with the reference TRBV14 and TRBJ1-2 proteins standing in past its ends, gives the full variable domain EAGVTQFPSHSVIEKGQTVTLRCDPISGHDNLYWYRRVMGKEIKFLLHFVKESKQDESGMPNNRFLAERTGGTYSTLKVQPAELEDSGVYFCASSDAQGRRNNYGYTFGSGTRLTVV.